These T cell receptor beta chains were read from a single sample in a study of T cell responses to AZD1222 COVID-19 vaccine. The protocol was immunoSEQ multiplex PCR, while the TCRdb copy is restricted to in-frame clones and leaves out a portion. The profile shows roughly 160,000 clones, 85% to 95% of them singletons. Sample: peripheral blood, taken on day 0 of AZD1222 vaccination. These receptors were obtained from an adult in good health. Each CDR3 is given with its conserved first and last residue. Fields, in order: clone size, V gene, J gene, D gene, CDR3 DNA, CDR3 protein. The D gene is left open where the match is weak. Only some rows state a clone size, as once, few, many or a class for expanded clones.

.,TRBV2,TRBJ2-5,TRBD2,TGTGCCAGCTTGGAAGCGGGGTTTAGATGGACCCAGTACTTC,CASLEAGFRWTQYF
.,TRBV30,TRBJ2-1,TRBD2,TGTGCCTGGCGTGAGCGGGGGCTCTACAATGAGCAGTTCTTC,CAWRERGLYNEQFF
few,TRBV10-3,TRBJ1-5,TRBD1,TGTGCCATCAGTCCCCGACAGGGAAATCAGCCCCAGCATTTT,CAISPRQGNQPQHF
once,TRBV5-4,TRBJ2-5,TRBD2,TGTGCCAGCAGCCCTCTAGCGGGGGTTCAAGAGACCCAGTACTTC,CASSPLAGVQETQYF
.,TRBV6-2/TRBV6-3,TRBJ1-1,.,TGTGCCAGCAGTTCCCCCCGCCCGGCCAGTACAAACACTGAAGCTTTCTTT,CASSSPRPASTNTEAFF
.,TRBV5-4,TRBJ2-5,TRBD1,TGTGCCAGCAGCCCCGGACAGGGGAGGTCGGAGACCCAGTACTTC,CASSPGQGRSETQYF
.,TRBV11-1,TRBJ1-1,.,TGTGCCAGCAGCTTAGGGACATCAGCTGAAGCTTTCTTT,CASSLGTSAEAFF
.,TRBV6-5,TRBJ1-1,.,TGTGCCAGCAGTTACCGGGAAGGGGCGAACACTGAAGCTTTCTTT,CASSYREGANTEAFF
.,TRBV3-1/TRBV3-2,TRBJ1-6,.,TGTGCCAGCAGCCAAGATTGGGGGGGCGCTGGCAATTCACCCCTCCACTTT,CASSQDWGGAGNSPLHF
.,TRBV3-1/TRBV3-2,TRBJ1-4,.,TGTGCCAGCAGCCCGTTTTTGTATGACCAGGGGAGTGAAAAACTGTTTTTT,CASSPFLYDQGSEKLFF
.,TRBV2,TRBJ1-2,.,TGTGCCAGCAACAATCCCGGGACAATGGAAGGCTACACCTTC,CASNNPGTMEGYTF
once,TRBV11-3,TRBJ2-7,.,TGTGCCAGCAGCTCTACGAGGCGAACCCGGTACGAGCAGTACTTC,CASSSTRRTRYEQYF
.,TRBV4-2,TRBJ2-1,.,TGTGCCAGCAGCCAAGAGTTGGGTCAGAATGAGCAGTTCTTC,CASSQELGQNEQFF
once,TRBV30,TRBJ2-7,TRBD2,TGTGCCTGGAGCCGACTAGCGGGGGGGCGATTTGCCAGCGAGCAGTACTTC,CAWSRLAGGRFASEQYF
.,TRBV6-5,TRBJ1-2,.,TGTGCCAGCAAACCCGGGAACCTTTATGGCTACACCTTC,CASKPGNLYGYTF
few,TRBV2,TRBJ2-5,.,TGTGCCAGCAGTGTTGTGGGTGGAGAGACCCAGTACTTC,CASSVVGGETQYF
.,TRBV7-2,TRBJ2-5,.,TGTGCCAGCAGCTCACAAGAGGACGGAGAGACCCAGTACTTC,CASSSQEDGETQYF
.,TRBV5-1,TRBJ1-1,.,TGCGCCAGCAGCTCTCAGGGAAACACTGAAGCTTTCTTT,CASSSQGNTEAFF
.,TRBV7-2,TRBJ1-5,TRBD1,TGTGCCAGCAGCTTAGGGGACAGGGCCCCATGGCATTTT,CASSLGDRAPWHF
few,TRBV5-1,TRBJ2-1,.,TGCGCCAGCAGCTCCCAGGGGAACAATGAGCAGTTCTTC,CASSSQGNNEQFF
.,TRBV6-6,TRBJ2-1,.,TGTGCCAGCAGAAACTTCGGGTTAGCCTACAATGAGCAGTTCTTC,CASRNFGLAYNEQFF
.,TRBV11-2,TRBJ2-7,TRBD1,TGTGCCAGCAGCTTCTCCACAGGGGATCTATACGAGCAGTACTTC,CASSFSTGDLYEQYF
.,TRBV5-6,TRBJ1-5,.,TGTGCCAGCAGCCATCGATATAGCAATCAGCCCCAGCATTTT,CASSHRYSNQPQHF
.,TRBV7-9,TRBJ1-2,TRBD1,TGTGCCAGCAGCTCTACAGGGGATCCAGGCTACACCTTC,CASSSTGDPGYTF
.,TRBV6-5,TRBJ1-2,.,TGTGCCAGCAGTTACTCAGAATCGTACGGCTACACCTTC,CASSYSESYGYTF
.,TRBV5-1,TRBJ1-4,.,TGCGCCAGCAGCCACCCCAGACCAACTAATGAAAAACTGTTTTTT,CASSHPRPTNEKLFF
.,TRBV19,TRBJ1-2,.,TGTGCCAGTAGCTTCCCCGGGGCAGGTCGATCCCGACTTGGCTACACCTTC,CASSFPGAGRSRLGYTF
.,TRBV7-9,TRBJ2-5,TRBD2,TGTGCCAGCAGCTTAGCCGGGACTAGCGGGGAGACCCAGTACTTC,CASSLAGTSGETQYF
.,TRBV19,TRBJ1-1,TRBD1,TGTGCCAGTAGTGTCCTCCGGGACAGGGGCATGAACACTGAAGCTTTCTTT,CASSVLRDRGMNTEAFF
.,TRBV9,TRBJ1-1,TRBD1,TGTGCCAGCAGCAAGGGACAGGCCGACGCTGAAGCTTTCTTT,CASSKGQADAEAFF
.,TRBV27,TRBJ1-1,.,TGTGCCAGCAGTTTAATAAGGAACACTGAAGCTTTCTTT,CASSLIRNTEAFF
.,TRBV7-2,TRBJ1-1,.,TGTGCCAGCAGCTTTAACCCAAGAGGGGGTATGGAAGCTTTCTTT,CASSFNPRGGMEAFF
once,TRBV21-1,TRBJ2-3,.,TGTGCCAGCAGCAAAGATCTAGCGGGTAATACAGATACGCAGTATTTT,CASSKDLAGNTDTQYF
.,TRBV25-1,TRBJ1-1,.,TGTGCCAGCAATATGCGCCTCCGGGCCGCGAACACTGAAGCTTTCTTT,CASNMRLRAANTEAFF
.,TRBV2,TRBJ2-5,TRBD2,TGTGCCAGCAGTGTGACTAGCGGGGGGGTTAAAGAGACCCAGTACTTC,CASSVTSGGVKETQYF
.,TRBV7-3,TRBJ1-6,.,TGTGCCAGCAGTGCCTCTGGGCCCTCCTATAATTCACCCCTCCACTTT,CASSASGPSYNSPLHF
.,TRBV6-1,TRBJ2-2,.,TGTGCCAGCAGTGAAGGAACGAACACCGGGGAGCTGTTTTTT,CASSEGTNTGELFF
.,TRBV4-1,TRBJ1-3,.,TGCGCCAGCAGCCATGGGGTCTTCAAGACAGGCTCTTCGACTGGAAACACCATATATTTT,CASSHGVFKTGSSTGNTIYF
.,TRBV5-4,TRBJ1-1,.,TGTGCCAGCAGCTCCGGGGCTAAGAACACTGAAGCTTTCTTT,CASSSGAKNTEAFF
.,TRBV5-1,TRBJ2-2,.,TGCGCCAGCAGCTTGGCTGGACAGAGGAACACCGGGGAGCTGTTTTTT,CASSLAGQRNTGELFF